This TCR beta chain appears in the sequencing data of a study of PD-1 blockade in classical Hodgkin lymphoma. Looking at the study overall: Nivolumab dosed at 3 mg/kg went to patients intravenously every 2 weeks.

Study findings and constraints: Complete responders matched newly diagnosed patients in baseline diversity. Compared with baseline, CD4+ but not CD8+ TCR diversity had risen significantly by C4D1.

Relapse after autologous stem cell transplantation occurred in every patient, and brentuximab vedotin exposure varied. Magnetic negative selection was used to purify CD8+ T cells from thawed PBMCs. Data came from immunoSEQ multiplex PCR; TCRdb stores just in-frame clones and leaves some out. The sample has 25,000 to 30,000 clones; around 90% are singletons. About this clone: Its antigen is still unknown.

The receptor comes from a human donor with classical Hodgkin lymphoma. The sequencing here drew on CD8+ T cells from blood, taken at baseline.

The CDR3 DNA is TGTGCCAGCAGTTTGAACGGGCCTGGGTACGAGCAGTACTTC. Amino acids: CASSLNGPGYEQYF. This chain connects TRBV28 to TRBJ2-7; D gene unclear. Germline CDR1 is MDHEN and CDR2 is SYDVKM. The CDR3 covers 14 residues. The V gene lost 3 bases and the J gene lost 4 bases, with 13 bases spanning the gap. The full variable domain, rest sourced from reference TRBV28 and TRBJ2-7, is DVKVTQSSRYLVKRTGEKVFLECVQDMDHENMFWYRQDPGLGLRLIYFSYDVKMKEKGDIPEGYSVSREKKERFSLILESASTNQTSMYLCASSLNGPGYEQYFGPGTRLTVT.